This entry lists 16 T cell receptor beta chains sequenced from one sample in a study of OX40 agonist ivuxolimab in advanced cancers. TCRdb's table, derived via immunoSEQ multiplex PCR, lists solely in-frame clones and lacks some. This sample has more than 6,500 clones, with more than 65% found just once. The specimen comprised CD4+ or CD8+ T cells sorted from blood, sampled in a trial of the OX40 agonist ivuxolimab. The receptors derive from an adult with an advanced solid tumor such as melanoma, head and neck, liver or kidney cancer.

V and J are TRBV29-1 and TRBJ2-7, with D possibly being TRBD2 (6 bases). Germline V lookup: CDR1 SQVTM, CDR2 ANQGSEA. Trimming cost V 0 bases and J 7 bases, with 10 bases left between them. The CDR3 sequence is 12 residues long. For the CDR3, the DNA is TGCAGCGTTGAAGAGGGGGGATTGGAGCAGTACTTC. Amino acid sequence: CSVEEGGLEQYF.

The genes are TRBV4-1 and TRBJ2-5; D gene unclear. The V end was cut by 0 bases, the J end by 5 bases, with 16 bases between. The germline CDR1 and CDR2 sequences are MGHRA and YSYEKL. The CDR3 length is 16 residues. The CDR3 region has the DNA TGCGCCAGCAGCCAAGAACCGGCCCCGGGTGGGGAGACCCAGTACTTC. Protein: CASSQEPAPGGETQYF.

J is TRBJ2-7 and V is TRBV4-3, with TRBD1 matching over 8 bases. CDR3 size: 17 residues. Germline V gene sequence: CDR1 LGHNA, CDR2 YSLEER. Trimming cost V 0 bases and J 5 bases; bases outside gene matches: 12. CDR3 nucleotide sequence: TGCGCCAGCAGCCAAGATCGATTTGGACAGGGTGGTCACGAGCAGTACTTC. Protein: CASSQDRFGQGGHEQYF.

For the CDR3, the DNA is TGTGCCAGCAGGCAAGGAGACACCGGGGAGCTGTTTTTT. Its protein product is CASRQGDTGELFF. This sequence joins TRBV27 and TRBJ2-2; D is ambiguous. Germline CDR1 reads MNHEY; CDR2 reads SMNVEV (reference sequence). The CDR3 extends over 13 amino acids. With 6 bases removed from V and 3 bases from J, the gap between germline ends came to 8 bases.

The chain links TRBV4-2 to TRBJ2-2; D unresolved. V lost 2 bases and J lost 1, with 8 bases in between. Germline lookup yields CDR1 LGHNA and CDR2 YNFKEQ. CDR3 size: 15 residues. The CDR3 is CASSQTPGNTGELFF. The CDR3 DNA is TGTGCCAGCAGCCAAACCCCAGGGAACACCGGGGAGCTGTTTTTT.

This clone was counted only a few times. CDR3 amino acids: CASSSGQVKSPLHF. The CDR3 DNA reads TGTGCCAGCAGTTCAGGACAGGTGAAATCACCCCTCCACTTT. The chain recombines TRBV6-6 with TRBJ1-6; 7 bases are a match to TRBD1. This CDR3 comprises 14 residues. V lost 4 bases to trimming and J lost 10 bases; unmatched junction nucleotides: 7. Germline V gene lookup returns CDR1 MNHNY and CDR2 SVGAGI (reference sequence).

CDR3 region: CASSSGQGRTGELFF. The CDR3 nucleotides are TGTGCCAGCAGTTCGGGACAGGGAAGAACCGGGGAGCTGTTTTTT. The V and J genes are TRBV7-9 and TRBJ2-2, with TRBD1 identical over 9 bases. CDR1 and CDR2 from the germline V gene are SEHNR and FQNEAQ (reference sequence). This CDR3 has 15 amino acids. V shed 6 bases, J shed 5 bases, and the junction held 7 bases outside the gene matches.

Within the sample, this clone is medium-sized (0.01 to 0.1%). CDR3 sequence (DNA): TGTGCCAGCAGCCACCAAGGGTCGCAGGAGGGTCAGCCCCAGCATTTT. Protein: CASSHQGSQEGQPQHF. The chain joins TRBV4-2 to TRBJ1-5; D unclear. CDR3 length: 16 amino acids. From germline, CDR1 is LGHNA and CDR2 YNFKEQ. Trimming left V 3 bases short and J 6 bases short, with 18 bases between.

The chain joins TRBV5-1 to TRBJ2-2; 8 bases align to TRBD2. The CDR3 is made up of 17 amino acids. The V and J ends lost 0 bases and 3 bases, in that order; junction bases with no gene match: 7. Germline V lookup: CDR1 SGHRS, CDR2 YFSETQ. CDR3 sequence: CASSLALAGIYTGELFF. The CDR3 DNA reads TGCGCCAGCAGCTTGGCGTTAGCGGGGATTTACACCGGGGAGCTGTTTTTT.

The CDR3 sequence: CASSHLAGRTDYEQYF. The DNA for the CDR3 is TGCGCCAGCAGCCATCTCGCGGGGAGGACAGACTACGAGCAGTACTTC. The chain has TRBV5-1 and TRBJ2-5; D is tentatively TRBD1 or TRBD2 (6 bases each). The J call may be mistaken, given a closer DNA end match to TRBJ2-7. The CDR3 runs 16 residues. Germline-derived CDR1 and CDR2 are SGHRS and YFSETQ.

V usage is TRBV5-6 and J usage is TRBJ2-1; TRBD2 aligns across 9 bases. V was clipped by 4 bases and J by 8 bases; unmatched bases: 16. This CDR3 has 17 residues. The germline V gene encodes CDR1 SGHDT and CDR2 YYEEEE. CDR3 sequence: CASSVLLRGGRADEQFF. DNA for the CDR3: TGTGCCAGCAGCGTACTACTGCGGGGGGGCCGCGCGGATGAGCAGTTCTTC.

This chain joins TRBV29-1 and TRBJ2-7; 8 bases fit TRBD2. The CDR3 spans 13 residues. Germline CDR1 reads SQVTM; CDR2 reads ANQGSEA. The ends lost 6 bases at V and 6 bases at J; junction bases unmatched: 10. CDR3 sequence (DNA): TGCAGCGTCGGCCTAGCGGGCCTGGGCGAGCAGTACTTC. This sequence encodes CSVGLAGLGEQYF.

This clone was picked up one time. This rearrangement joins TRBV4-3 to TRBJ1-3, with TRBD1 matching over 7 bases. There are 16 residues in the CDR3. Germline V gene data show CDR1 as LGHNA and CDR2 as YSLEER. The J segment lost 0 bases and the V segment lost 3 bases, leaving 5 bases of the junction unmatched. The CDR3 bases are TGCGCCAGCAGCCATTACACAGGGGTCTCTGGAAACACCATATATTTT. It is translated as CASSHYTGVSGNTIYF.

The chain links TRBV7-9 to TRBJ2-5; 7 bases match TRBD2. The trim removed 5 bases at V and 11 bases at J, leaving 20 bases unmatched. Germline V lookup: CDR1 SEHNR, CDR2 FQNEAQ (reference sequence). There are 16 residues in the CDR3. CDR3 sequence reads: CASSHRSGLRYSGQYF. Written as DNA, the CDR3 is TGTGCCAGCAGCCATAGGTCGGGACTACGATATTCGGGGCAGTACTTC.

The J gene is TRBJ1-2, the V gene TRBV29-1; the D gene is possibly TRBD1 (5 bases). The length of the CDR3 is 12 residues. CDR1 and CDR2 from the germline V gene are SQVTM and ANQGSEA. V lost 1 base and J lost 2, with 5 bases in between. The CDR3 is CSVEGDNYGYTF. CDR3 DNA: TGCAGCGTTGAAGGGGACAACTATGGCTACACCTTC.

This chain links TRBV6-1 with TRBJ2-7; TRBD2 matches at 9 bases. The V gene's germline CDR1 is MNHNS and CDR2 SASEGT. The CDR3 loop spans 13 amino acids. CDR3 DNA sequence: TGTGCGACCGTAGCGGGGGTCTCCTACGAGCAGTACTTC. Its translation is CATVAGVSYEQYF.